The 3 T cell receptor beta chains in this list originate from one sample, sequenced in a study of beta chain features in type 1 diabetes. What these receptors recognize is not known. Expressed TCRB transcripts were sequenced after all isolated RNA was converted to cDNA. Sequenced by immunoSEQ multiplex PCR; TCRdb stores in-frame clones only, minus some. The sample has hundreds of thousands of clones, about 14% seen once; the top ten hold nearly 0.04%. The study's findings and limits: Among all four CD4+ subsets, Type 1 diabetes patients had TCRB CDR3s that were moderately but significantly shorter.

Sequencing was carried out using naive CD4+ T cells from blood. The receptors were sampled from a man aged 18 to 29 with type 1 diabetes.

In its sample, this clone was seen a few times. The J gene is TRBJ2-7, the V gene TRBV5-1, with D tentatively TRBD1 or TRBD2 (7 bases each). Germline CDR1 and CDR2: SGHRS and YFSETQ. The CDR3 runs 14 residues. The V end lost 4 bases, the J end lost 5 bases, and 16 bases lay between the germline ends. As DNA, the CDR3 is TGCGCCAGCAGCCTGGGAGGGGGCACAGACGAGCAGTACTTC. Residues: CASSLGGGTDEQYF.

V usage is TRBV19 and J usage is TRBJ2-7, with 7 bases matching TRBD1. V lost 1 base to trimming and J lost 6 bases; unmatched junction nucleotides: 9. CDR1 is LNHDA, CDR2 SQIVND, per germline (reference sequence). The CDR3 has 15 residues. The CDR3 DNA sequence: TGTGCCAGTAGTATAGCGGGACAGAGAGACCTCGAGCAGTACTTC. Its translation: CASSIAGQRDLEQYF. The full variable domain, with the rest looked up from reference TRBV19 and TRBJ2-7, is DGGITQSPKYLFRKEGQNVTLSCEQNLNHDAMYWYRQDPGQGLRLIYYSQIVNDFQKGDIAEGYSVSREKKESFPLTVTSAQKNPTAFYLCASSIAGQRDLEQYFGPGTRLTVT.

The rearrangement joins TRBV19 to TRBJ1-5; the D is unclear. The germline CDR1 and CDR2 sequences are LNHDA and SQIVND (reference sequence). This CDR3 has 17 amino acids. Trimming stripped 0 bases from V and 0 bases from J, with 12 bases between. The CDR3 DNA is TGTGCCAGTAGTATAGAGGCGGATTCCAATAGCAATCAGCCCCAGCATTTT. This translates into CASSIEADSNSNQPQHF.